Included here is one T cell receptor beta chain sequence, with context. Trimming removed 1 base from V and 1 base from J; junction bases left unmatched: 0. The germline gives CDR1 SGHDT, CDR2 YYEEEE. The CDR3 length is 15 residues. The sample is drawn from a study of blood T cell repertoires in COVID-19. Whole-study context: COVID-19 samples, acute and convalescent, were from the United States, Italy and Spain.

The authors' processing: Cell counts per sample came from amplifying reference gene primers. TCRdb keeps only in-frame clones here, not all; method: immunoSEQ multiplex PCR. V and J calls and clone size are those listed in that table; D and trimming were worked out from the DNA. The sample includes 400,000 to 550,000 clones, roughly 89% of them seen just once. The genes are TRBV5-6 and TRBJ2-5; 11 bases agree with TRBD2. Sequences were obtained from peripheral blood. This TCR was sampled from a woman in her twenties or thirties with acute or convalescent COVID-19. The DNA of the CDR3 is TGTGCCAGCAGCTTGACTAGCGGGGGCCAAGAGACCCAGTACTTC. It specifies CASSLTSGGQETQYF.